Below, 21 T cell receptor beta chains from the same sample are listed, as sequenced in a study of blood T cell repertoires in COVID-19. Using immunoSEQ multiplex PCR, the repertoire was profiled, and TCRdb retains in-frame clones only, with some absent. The sample shows roughly 190,000 clones, 80% to 90% of them seen only once. Material: peripheral blood. These receptors came from a man aged 25 to 40 with acute or convalescent COVID-19.

The J gene is TRBJ2-2, the V gene TRBV19; 10 nucleotides agree with TRBD1. The germline CDR1 and CDR2 sequences are LNHDA and SQIVND (reference sequence). This CDR3 is built from 18 residues. V dropped 6 bases and J dropped 4; count of bases not matched to a gene: 14. The CDR3 spells CASSPGQGDTTGTGELFF. CDR3 coding DNA: TGTGCCAGTAGCCCCGGACAGGGGGACACGACGGGCACCGGGGAGCTGTTTTTT.

The rearrangement links TRBV28 to TRBJ2-7; D perhaps matches TRBD1 (5 bases). The CDR3 covers 14 residues. The V gene lost 2 bases and the J gene lost 3 bases, with 11 bases spanning the gap. The germline V gene encodes CDR1 MDHEN and CDR2 SYDVKM. Here the CDR3 reads CASSLDDSFYEQYF. In nucleotides, the CDR3 is TGTGCCAGCAGTTTAGACGACAGTTTCTACGAGCAGTACTTC.

The chain is built from TRBV7-9 and TRBJ1-2, with a weak D call TRBD1 (6 bases). The CDR3 is made up of 17 amino acids. Germline loops: CDR1 SEHNR, CDR2 FQNEAQ (reference sequence). V was pared by 6 bases and J by 7 bases, with 27 bases between. The DNA for the CDR3 is TGTGCCAGCAGACAAGACAGGAAGGAATTGGTGGTGATTGGCTACACCTTC. Its protein product is CASRQDRKELVVIGYTF.

This rearrangement joins TRBV6-5 to TRBJ2-3; TRBD2 matches 11 bases. The CDR3 has 14 amino acids. Germline lookup yields CDR1 MNHEY and CDR2 SVGAGI. The J segment lost 6 bases and the V segment lost 6 bases, leaving 5 bases of the junction unmatched. Here the CDR3 DNA reads TGTGCCAGCAGCCTTAGCGGGGGGGCGGATACGCAGTATTTT. It specifies CASSLSGGADTQYF.

The chain couples TRBV6-5 to TRBJ2-3; tentatively, D is TRBD1 (5 bases). Trimming pared 5 bases from V and 7 bases from J, leaving 19 bases between. This CDR3 region has 15 residues. From germline, CDR1 is MNHEY and CDR2 SVGAGI. DNA for the CDR3: TGTGCCAGCAGTCCCCCCTCAGGGCGCCCCCATACGCAGTATTTT. This translates into CASSPPSGRPHTQYF.

V is TRBV5-1 and J is TRBJ1-5; 8 bases agree with TRBD1. In germline, CDR1 is SGHRS, CDR2 YFSETQ. V trimming: 2 bases; J trimming: 3 bases; junction bases outside the gene matches: 4. CDR3 length equals 15 residues. The CDR3 nucleotides are TGCGCCAGCAGCTTTCAGGGGGCGGTCAATCAGCCCCAGCATTTT. Its protein is CASSFQGAVNQPQHF.

J is TRBJ2-2 and V is TRBV27; the match to TRBD1 covers 8 bases. The V segment lost 0 bases and the J segment 7 bases; nucleotides outside the gene matches: 13. Germline assignment: CDR1 MNHEY and CDR2 SMNVEV (reference sequence). CDR3 size: 18 residues. The CDR3 DNA reads TGTGCCAGCAGTTTATCGCCCGGGACAGGTATTTTGGACGGGGAGCTGTTTTTT. Amino acids: CASSLSPGTGILDGELFF.

This chain uses TRBV29-1 with TRBJ1-1, with 9 bases fitting TRBD1. The CDR3 spans 12 residues. The J segment lost 5 bases and the V segment lost 6 bases, leaving 4 bases of the junction unmatched. Germline V gene data show CDR1 as SQVTM and CDR2 as ANQGSEA. The CDR3 here is CSVHRGRTEAFF. As DNA, the CDR3 is TGCAGCGTCCACAGGGGGCGGACTGAAGCTTTCTTT.

The rearrangement links TRBV19 to TRBJ2-1, with a possible D match to TRBD1 (6 bases). V was pared by 5 bases and J by 14 bases, with 25 bases between. The CDR3 contains 15 residues. From germline, CDR1 is LNHDA and CDR2 SQIVND (reference sequence). CDR3 DNA: TGTGCCAGTAGTGACGTAACAGGGCACAGGCTCCCGAAGTTCTTC. It translates to CASSDVTGHRLPKFF.

The rearrangement links TRBV7-3 to TRBJ2-7, with a possible D match to TRBD2 (6 bases). Germline lookup yields CDR1 SGHTA and CDR2 FQGTGA. The CDR3 covers 15 residues. V gave up 1 base and J gave up 2 bases, with 12 bases separating them. CDR3 sequence: CASSLISGGTYEQYF. CDR3 sequence (DNA): TGTGCCAGCAGCTTAATTTCCGGGGGAACCTACGAGCAGTACTTC.

CDR3 amino acids: CAWSTGGNSPLHF. The DNA for the CDR3 is TGTGCCTGGAGTACGGGGGGTAATTCACCCCTCCACTTT. V gene TRBV30 combines with J gene TRBJ1-6; weak D call: TRBD1 (5 bases). The germline V gene has CDR1 GTSNPN and CDR2 SVGIG (reference sequence). CDR3 length: 13 residues. V shed 2 bases and J shed 6 bases, with 8 bases lying between them.

The chain has TRBV9 and TRBJ1-6; no clear D gene. V was cut by 0 bases and J by 8 bases, with 6 bases left in between. This CDR3 region has 13 residues. Germline CDR1 is SGDLS and CDR2 is YYNGEE. CDR3 bases: TGTGCCAGCAGCGTAGCCTTCTATTCACCCCTCCACTTT. This sequence encodes CASSVAFYSPLHF.

The chain employs TRBV30 and TRBJ1-2; possible D gene TRBD1, 6 bases. Germline-derived CDR1 and CDR2 are GTSNPN and SVGIG (reference sequence). The CDR3 has 12 residues. Trimming cost V 8 bases and J 6 bases, with 16 bases left between them. CDR3 nucleotide sequence: TGTGCCGGAGGGGGGGTTAGGGATGGCTACACCTTC. Amino acid sequence: CAGGGVRDGYTF. The full variable domain, rest sourced from reference TRBV30 and TRBJ1-2, is SQTIHQWPATLVQPVGSPLSLECTVEGTSNPNLYWYRQAAGRGLQLLFYSVGIGQISSEVPQNLSASRPQDRQFILSSKKLLLSDSGFYLCAGGGVRDGYTFGSGTRLTVV.

The chain recombines TRBV4-2 with TRBJ1-1, with 8 bases lining up with TRBD1. Germline V gene sequence: CDR1 LGHNA, CDR2 YNFKEQ. The CDR3 length is 17 residues. J gave up 1 base and V 7 bases, and 14 bases lay outside the gene matches. The CDR3 nucleotides read TGTGCCAGCACCCCCCGACAGGGGAGTAACGGGAACACTGAAGCTTTCTTT. Residues: CASTPRQGSNGNTEAFF.

The chain links TRBV18 to TRBJ2-2; the D is unclear. The CDR3 covers 11 residues. The germline V and J ends were trimmed by 4 bases and 7 bases, with 4 bases remaining between them. Germline CDR1 reads KGHSH; CDR2 reads LQKENI. CDR3 bases: TGTGCCAGCTCACAGAGCGGGGAGCTGTTTTTT. Its translation: CASSQSGELFF.

V and J are TRBV7-9 and TRBJ1-4, with TRBD1 identical over 7 bases. The CDR3 is 15 residues long. The V gene's germline CDR1 is SEHNR and CDR2 FQNEAQ (reference sequence). V dropped 4 bases and J dropped 5; count of bases not matched to a gene: 7. The CDR3 region has the DNA TGTGCCAGCAGCTCCCAGGGGGTCTGGAATGAAAAACTGTTTTTT. Translating gives CASSSQGVWNEKLFF.

This clone is a singleton in its sample. The J gene is TRBJ1-6, the V gene TRBV6-5; no definite D call. Germline-derived CDR1 and CDR2 are MNHEY and SVGAGI. This CDR3 contains 15 residues. Trimming cost V 4 bases and J 5 bases, with 12 bases left between them. CDR3 nucleotides: TGTGCCAGCAGTTTAGCCCGACCACATAATTCACCCCTCCACTTT. Its protein product is CASSLARPHNSPLHF.

This chain uses TRBV5-6 with TRBJ2-7; TRBD1 agrees at 10 bases. CDR1 and CDR2 (germline): SGHDT, YYEEEE. The J segment lost 6 bases and the V segment lost 4 bases, leaving 4 bases of the junction unmatched. This CDR3 is built from 13 residues. Written as DNA, the CDR3 is TGTGCCAGCAGCCGAGGGACAGGGGTCGAGCAGTACTTC. This encodes CASSRGTGVEQYF.

J is TRBJ1-1 and V is TRBV5-1; 7 bases line up with TRBD1. Germline values: CDR1 SGHRS, CDR2 YFSETQ. This CDR3 spans 15 amino acids. J lost 0 bases, V lost 1 base, and 3 bases had no gene match. CDR3 region: CASSLSGGMNTEAFF. The CDR3 region has the DNA TGCGCCAGCAGCTTGTCAGGGGGTATGAACACTGAAGCTTTCTTT.

This chain connects TRBV6-5 to TRBJ2-3; possibly TRBD2 for D (7 bases). The CDR3 extends over 13 amino acids. V was shortened by 1 base and J by 8 bases, with 10 bases between the two germline ends. Germline CDR1 reads MNHEY; CDR2 reads SVGAGI. CDR3 sequence: CASSYYREGTQYF. The CDR3, as DNA: TGTGCCAGCAGTTACTACAGGGAGGGTACGCAGTATTTT.

The chain is built from TRBV9 and TRBJ1-4, with 9 bases fitting TRBD1. CDR1 and CDR2 from the germline V gene are SGDLS and YYNGEE. V lost 4 bases to trimming and J lost 6 bases; unmatched junction nucleotides: 7. The CDR3 is 15 amino acids. The chain's CDR3 is CASSSTGTGYEKLFF. CDR3 coding DNA: TGTGCCAGCAGCTCAACCGGGACAGGGTATGAAAAACTGTTTTTT.